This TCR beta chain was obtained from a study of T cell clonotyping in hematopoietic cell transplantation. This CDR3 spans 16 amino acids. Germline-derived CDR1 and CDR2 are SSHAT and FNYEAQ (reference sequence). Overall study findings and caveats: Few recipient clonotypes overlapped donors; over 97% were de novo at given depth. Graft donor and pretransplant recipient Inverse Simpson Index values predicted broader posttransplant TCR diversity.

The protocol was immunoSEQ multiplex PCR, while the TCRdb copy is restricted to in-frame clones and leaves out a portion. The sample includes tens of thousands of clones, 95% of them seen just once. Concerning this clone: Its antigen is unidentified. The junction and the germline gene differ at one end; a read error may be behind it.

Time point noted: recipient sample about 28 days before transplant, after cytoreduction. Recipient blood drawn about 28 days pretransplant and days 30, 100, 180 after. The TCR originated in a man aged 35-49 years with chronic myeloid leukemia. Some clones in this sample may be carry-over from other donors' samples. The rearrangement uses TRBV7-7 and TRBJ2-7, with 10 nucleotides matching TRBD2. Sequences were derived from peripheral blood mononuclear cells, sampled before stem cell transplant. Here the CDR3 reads CASSPSVAGGTYEQYF. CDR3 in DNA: TGTGCTAGCAGCCCATCGGTAGCGGGGGGAACCTACGAGCAGTACTTC.